This T cell receptor beta chain is from a study of neoadjuvant anti-PD-1 for oral cavity cancer. For the study at large: Patients without progression got a fourth dose around day 43. Findings and limits, study-wide: PBMC Gini-index clonality exceeded responders' in non-responders post-nivolumab.

The CDR3 extends over 13 amino acids. Germline V gene lookup returns CDR1 MNHEY and CDR2 SVGAGI. The V end lost 4 bases, the J end lost 2 bases, and 8 bases lay between the germline ends. Data came from immunoSEQ multiplex PCR; TCRdb stores just in-frame clones and leaves some out. The table records over 10,000 clones, around two thirds of them present only once. Concerning this clone: Its cognate antigen is unknown.

The chain joins TRBV6-5 to TRBJ1-1; D not certain. This receptor was identified in a person aged 35 to 85 with oral cavity squamous cell carcinoma. The sample in question was PBMCs, obtained before nivolumab (anti-PD-1) treatment. Written as DNA, the CDR3 is TGTGCCAGCAGTTTATCAGATAACACTGAAGCTTTCTTT. It translates to CASSLSDNTEAFF.